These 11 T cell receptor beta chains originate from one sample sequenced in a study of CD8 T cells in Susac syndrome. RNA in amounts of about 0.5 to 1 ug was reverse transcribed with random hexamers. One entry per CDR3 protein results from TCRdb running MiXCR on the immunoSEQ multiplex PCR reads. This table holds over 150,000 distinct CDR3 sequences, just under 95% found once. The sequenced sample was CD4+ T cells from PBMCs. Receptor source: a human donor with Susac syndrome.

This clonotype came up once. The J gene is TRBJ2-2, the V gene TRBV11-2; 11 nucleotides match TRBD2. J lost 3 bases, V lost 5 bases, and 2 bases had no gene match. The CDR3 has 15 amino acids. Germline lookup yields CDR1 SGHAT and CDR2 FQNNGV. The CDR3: CASSQLAGDTGELFF. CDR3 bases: TGTGCCAGCAGCCAACTAGCGGGAGACACCGGGGAGCTGTTTTTT.

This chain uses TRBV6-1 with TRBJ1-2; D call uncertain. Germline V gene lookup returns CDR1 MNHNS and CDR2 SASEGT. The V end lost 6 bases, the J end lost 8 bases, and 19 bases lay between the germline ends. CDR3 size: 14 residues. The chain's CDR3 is CASSPGRRDDGYTF. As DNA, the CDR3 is TGTGCCAGCAGCCCCGGGCGGCGGGATGACGGCTACACCTTC.

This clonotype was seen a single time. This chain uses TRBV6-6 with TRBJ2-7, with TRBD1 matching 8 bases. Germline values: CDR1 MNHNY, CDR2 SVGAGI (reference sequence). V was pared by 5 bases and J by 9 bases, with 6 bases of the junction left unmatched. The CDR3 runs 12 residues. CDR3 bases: TGTGCCAGCAGTGACAGGGGCGCCTGGCAGTACTTC. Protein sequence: CASSDRGAWQYF.

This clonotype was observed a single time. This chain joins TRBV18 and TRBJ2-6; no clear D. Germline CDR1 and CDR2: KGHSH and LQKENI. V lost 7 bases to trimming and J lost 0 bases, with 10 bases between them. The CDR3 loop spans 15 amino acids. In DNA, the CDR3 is TGTGCCAGCTGGAAAGGTTTCTCTGGGGCCAACGTCCTGACTTTC. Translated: CASWKGFSGANVLTF.

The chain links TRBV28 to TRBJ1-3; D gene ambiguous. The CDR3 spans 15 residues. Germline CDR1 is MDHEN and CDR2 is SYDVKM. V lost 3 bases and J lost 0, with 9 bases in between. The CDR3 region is CASSFRSFSGNTIYF. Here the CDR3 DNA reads TGTGCCAGCAGTTTCAGATCTTTCTCTGGAAACACCATATATTTT. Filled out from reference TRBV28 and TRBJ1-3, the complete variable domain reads DVKVTQSSRYLVKRTGEKVFLECVQDMDHENMFWYRQDPGLGLRLIYFSYDVKMKEKGDIPEGYSVSREKKERFSLILESASTNQTSMYLCASSFRSFSGNTIYFGEGSWLTVV.

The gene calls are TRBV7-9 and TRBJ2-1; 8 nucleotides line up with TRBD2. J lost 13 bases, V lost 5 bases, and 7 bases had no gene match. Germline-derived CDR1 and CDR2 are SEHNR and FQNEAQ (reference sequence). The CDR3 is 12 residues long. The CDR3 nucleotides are TGTGCCAGCAGCGTGTCAGCGGGAGCCCAGTTCTTC. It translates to CASSVSAGAQFF.

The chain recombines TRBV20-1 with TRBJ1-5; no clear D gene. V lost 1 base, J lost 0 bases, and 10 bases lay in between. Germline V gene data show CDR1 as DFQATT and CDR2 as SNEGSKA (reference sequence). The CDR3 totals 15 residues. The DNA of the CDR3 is TGCAGTGCTAGAGTCGCAGGATATAGCAATCAGCCCCAGCATTTT. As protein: CSARVAGYSNQPQHF.

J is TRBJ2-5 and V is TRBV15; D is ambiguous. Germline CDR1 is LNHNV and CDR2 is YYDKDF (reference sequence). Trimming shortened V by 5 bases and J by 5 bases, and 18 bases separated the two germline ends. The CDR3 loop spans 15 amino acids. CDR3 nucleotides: TGTGCCACCAGCCGTTCGGCAGGCCGTAGGGAGACCCAGTACTTC. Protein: CATSRSAGRRETQYF.

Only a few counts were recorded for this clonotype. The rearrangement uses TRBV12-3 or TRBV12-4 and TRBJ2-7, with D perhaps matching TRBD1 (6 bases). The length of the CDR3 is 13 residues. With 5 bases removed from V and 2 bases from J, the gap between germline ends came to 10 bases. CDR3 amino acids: CASSPGQTYEQYF. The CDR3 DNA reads TGTGCCAGCAGTCCCGGACAGACCTACGAGCAGTACTTC.

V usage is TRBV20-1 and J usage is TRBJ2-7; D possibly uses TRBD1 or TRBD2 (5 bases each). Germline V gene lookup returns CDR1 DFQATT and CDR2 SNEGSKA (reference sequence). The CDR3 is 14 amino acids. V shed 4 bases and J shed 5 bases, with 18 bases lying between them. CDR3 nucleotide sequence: TGCAGTGCTAAAGGGACCCCAAAGAGGGACGAGCAGTACTTC. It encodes CSAKGTPKRDEQYF.

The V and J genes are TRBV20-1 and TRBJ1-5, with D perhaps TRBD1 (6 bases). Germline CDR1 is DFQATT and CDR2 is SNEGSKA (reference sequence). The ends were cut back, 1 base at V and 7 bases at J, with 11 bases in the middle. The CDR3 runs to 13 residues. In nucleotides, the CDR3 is TGCAGTGCTAGAGTGGGGGGCGTGCAGCCCCAGCATTTT. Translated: CSARVGGVQPQHF.